A selection of T cell receptor beta chains follows, all from one sample in a study of lymphopenia after photon versus proton radiotherapy. Sequencing used immunoSEQ multiplex PCR; TCRdb keeps in-frame clones, though not all of them. The sample has over 50,000 clones; approximately 83% are singletons. The sequences come from peripheral blood, collected from a patient treated with photon-based radiotherapy. The receptors come from a man in his forties with gastric cancer. Both conserved end residues are part of each CDR3. The D gene is left open where the match is weak. Not all rows give a size; the values are once, few, many and, for expanded clones, a class.

clone_size	v_call	j_call	d_call	cdr3_nt	cdr3_aa
once	TRBV4-3	TRBJ1-5	TRBD1	TGCGCCAGCAGCCAAGATCTTAGCGGGACAGGGGGCGGTCAGCCCCAGCATTTT	CASSQDLSGTGGGQPQHF
once	TRBV30	TRBJ1-6	TRBD1	TGTGCCTGGACTACAGGGGGCAATTCACCCCTCCACTTT	CAWTTGGNSPLHF
-	TRBV19	TRBJ1-1	-	TGTGCCAGTAGTCCAGGGGCGGAAGCTCAAGCTTTCTTT	CASSPGAEAQAFF
-	TRBV10-3	TRBJ1-2	-	TGTGCCATCAGTGAGTCGGCGGGACAAACCGATGGCTACACCTTC	CAISESAGQTDGYTF
-	TRBV7-3	TRBJ1-1	-	TGTGCCAGCAGCACACCCGAGGGGGATCCAATGAACACTGAAGCTTTCTTT	CASSTPEGDPMNTEAFF
-	TRBV28	TRBJ1-1	-	TGTGCCAGCAGTGACTCTCTGGGAGCCACTGAAGCTTTCTTT	CASSDSLGATEAFF
-	TRBV7-9	TRBJ1-3	-	TGTGCCAGCAGCCGCTTAACAGGGATGGGGGTAGGAAACACCATATATTTT	CASSRLTGMGVGNTIYF
-	TRBV6-1	TRBJ1-3	-	TGTGCCAGCAGTGAGGGGGGGAACTCTGGAAACACCATATATTTT	CASSEGGNSGNTIYF
-	TRBV30	TRBJ1-2	TRBD1	TGTGCCTGGACAGGGGGTAACTATGGCTACACCTTC	CAWTGGNYGYTF
-	TRBV5-1	TRBJ1-6	TRBD1	TGCGCCAGCAGCATACAGCAGGGGGCCAGCTTTAATTCACCCCTCCACTTT	CASSIQQGASFNSPLHF
-	TRBV7-2	TRBJ1-5	-	TGTGCCAGCAGCTTATGGGAGGGGAGCAATCAGCCCCAGCATTTT	CASSLWEGSNQPQHF
-	TRBV10-3	TRBJ2-7	-	TGTGCCAGCCGATGGTTCGGTGGCTACGAGCAGTACTTC	CASRWFGGYEQYF
-	TRBV19	TRBJ1-2	-	TGTGCCAGTAGTATAGATCTGATGCCCGGCTATGGCTACACCTTC	CASSIDLMPGYGYTF
-	TRBV15	TRBJ1-1	-	TGTGCCACCAGCAGAGATCAGGAACACACTGAAGCTTTCTTT	CATSRDQEHTEAFF
once	TRBV18	TRBJ2-2	-	TGTGCCAGCTCACCGACTCAACAGGGAGGCGGGGAGCTGTTTTTT	CASSPTQQGGGELFF
once	TRBV5-6	TRBJ1-2	-	TGTGCCAGCAGCTTGGGCGGGGGCCCCTGGCCCCTCGTCTATGGCTACACCTTC	CASSLGGGPWPLVYGYTF
-	TRBV9	TRBJ1-2	-	TGTGCCAGCAGCGTAGACACAGCATATGGCTACACCTTC	CASSVDTAYGYTF
-	TRBV12-5	TRBJ2-4	-	TGTGCTAGTGGTTTGGCGCAGGGCGTAGCCAAAAACATTCAGTACTTC	CASGLAQGVAKNIQYF
-	TRBV5-6	TRBJ2-5	TRBD1	TGTGCCAGCAGCTTTTTGACCGGACAGGGGTTGGGGGAGACCCAGTACTTC	CASSFLTGQGLGETQYF
-	TRBV14	TRBJ1-3	-	TGTGCCAGCAGCCAAGATAGGGGCGCTGGAAACACCATATATTTT	CASSQDRGAGNTIYF
few	TRBV18	TRBJ2-1	TRBD2	TGTGCCAGCTCACCTACTAGCGGGGGGGCCTATGAGCAGTTCTTC	CASSPTSGGAYEQFF
-	TRBV6-4	TRBJ2-3	TRBD1	TGTGCCAGCAGTGGGACAGGGGGCGCAGATACGCAGTATTTT	CASSGTGGADTQYF
-	TRBV7-2	TRBJ2-6	-	TGTGCCAGCAGCTTAGATTCAGGGGTCGGTGGGGCCAACGTCCTGACTTTC	CASSLDSGVGGANVLTF
-	TRBV12-1	TRBJ2-5	-	TGTGCCAGCCCCAGGGTGTACCAAGAGACCCAGTACTTC	CASPRVYQETQYF
-	TRBV11-1	TRBJ1-1	-	TGTGCCAGCACCCTGGGGGGGGCTCGGAACACTGAAGCTTTCTTT	CASTLGGARNTEAFF
-	TRBV19	TRBJ1-2	-	TGTGCCAGTACCAGGAACTATGGCTACACCTTC	CASTRNYGYTF